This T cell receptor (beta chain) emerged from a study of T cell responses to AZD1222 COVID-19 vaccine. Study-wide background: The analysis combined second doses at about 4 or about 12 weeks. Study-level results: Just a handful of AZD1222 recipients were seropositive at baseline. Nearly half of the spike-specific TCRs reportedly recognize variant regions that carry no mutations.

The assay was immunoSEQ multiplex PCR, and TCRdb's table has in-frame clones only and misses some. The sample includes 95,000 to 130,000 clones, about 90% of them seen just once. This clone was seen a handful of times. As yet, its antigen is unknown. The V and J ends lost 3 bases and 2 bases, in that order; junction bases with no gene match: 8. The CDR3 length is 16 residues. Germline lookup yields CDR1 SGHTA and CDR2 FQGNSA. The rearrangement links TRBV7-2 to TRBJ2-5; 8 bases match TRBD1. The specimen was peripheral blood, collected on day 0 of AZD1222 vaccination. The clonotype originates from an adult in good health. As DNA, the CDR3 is TGTGCCAGCAGCTTTGCATCGACAGGGGTACAAGAGACCCAGTACTTC. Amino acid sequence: CASSFASTGVQETQYF.